In its sample, the clone carrying this TCR beta chain was seen many times. Its target is unknown. The sample originates from a study of T cell repertoires in cytomegalovirus infection. About the research overall: The authors used CMV epitopes that were HLA-C-restricted (recently identified) and HLA-B-restricted (well studied). In public TCR beta signatures, there were indications of both CMV infection and matching HLA type.

In TCRdb, the reads were re-called with MiXCR into one record per CDR3 protein. The sample lists hundreds of thousands of distinct CDR3 sequences, about 30% occurring once. This CDR3 has 15 residues. Trimming took 5 bases from V and 7 from J, leaving 15 bases between them. Germline CDR1 and CDR2: SGHTA and FQGNSA. Findings of the study overall: Cumulative frequency (of public TCR beta family members) identified carriers of CMV plus the relevant HLA. Within the response measured ex vivo, HLA-C-restricted CMV-specific TCR beta clonotypes were dominant.

The sequence derives from a human donor in good health (CMV status not recorded). Some clones in this sample may be carry-over from other donors' samples. The gene calls are TRBV7-2 and TRBJ1-6; D possibly corresponds to TRBD1 (6 bases). The source material was cultured PBMCs, sampled from culture after CMV antigen stimulation. The CDR3 loop is CASSPAGGGNSPLHF. The CDR3 DNA sequence: TGTGCCAGCAGCCCTGCGGGAGGGGGAAATTCACCCCTCCACTTT.